These 18 T cell receptor beta chains were all obtained from the same sample, sequenced in a study of T cells in Graves' hyperthyroidism and ophthalmopathy. TCR beta CDR3 regions were amplified from RNA transcripts. With the HTBI primer set, the TCR CDR3 went through a first round of RT-PCR. TCRdb called the multiplex PCR reads again in MiXCR, with one record for every CDR3 protein. The sample contains 750,000 to 950,000 distinct CDR3 sequences, roughly 37% of which appear only once. Sequencing was carried out using blood. These receptors were collected from a young man with Graves' hyperthyroidism.

This clonotype was recorded many times. The CDR3 bases are TGTGCCAGTAGTTTCGCAAACACCATATATTTT. Translated, it gives CASSFANTIYF. The rearrangement uses TRBV19 and TRBJ1-3; D is unresolved. Germline-derived CDR1 and CDR2 are LNHDA and SQIVND (reference sequence). The CDR3 length is 11 residues. V lost 5 bases and J lost 6, with 5 bases in between. Full variable domain (outside the CDR3, taken from reference TRBV19 and TRBJ1-3): DGGITQSPKYLFRKEGQNVTLSCEQNLNHDAMYWYRQDPGQGLRLIYYSQIVNDFQKGDIAEGYSVSREKKESFPLTVTSAQKNPTAFYLCASSFANTIYFGEGSWLTVV.

V is TRBV7-7 and J is TRBJ1-1, with D tentatively TRBD1 (6 bases). Trimming left V 7 bases short and J 1 base short, with 10 bases between. The CDR3 totals 13 residues. Germline CDR1 reads SSHAT; CDR2 reads FNYEAQ (reference sequence). CDR3 in DNA: TGTGCCAGCATTAGGACAGCGAACACTGAAGCTTTCTTT. This gives the protein CASIRTANTEAFF. Full variable domain (outside the CDR3, taken from reference TRBV7-7 and TRBJ1-1): GAGVSQSPRYKVTKRGQDVTLRCDPISSHATLYWYQQALGQGPEFLTYFNYEAQPDKSGLPSDRFSAERPEGSISTLTIQRTEQRDSAMYRCASIRTANTEAFFGQGTRLTVV.

The V gene is TRBV25-1, the J gene TRBJ1-1, with D possibly matching TRBD1 (6 bases). This CDR3 spans 12 amino acids. V lost 11 bases and J 6 bases, leaving 16 bases between the germline ends. CDR1 MGHDK and CDR2 SYGVNS come from the germline V gene. The CDR3 DNA follows: TGTGCCTGGGGGGACACCGAGGCTGAAGCTTTCTTT. Amino acids: CAWGDTEAEAFF.

Many counts were recorded for this clonotype. DNA for the CDR3: TGTGCCAGCCAGGCCCAGCCCGGGGAGCTGTTTTTT. Translating it yields CASQAQPGELFF. The J gene is TRBJ2-2, the V gene TRBV10-3; the D is unclear. CDR1 is ENHRY and CDR2 is SYGVKD in the germline V gene. The CDR3 extends over 12 amino acids. V lost 10 bases and J lost 6, with 12 bases in between.

The chain is built from TRBV5-6 and TRBJ1-1, with D perhaps matching TRBD1 (6 bases). The CDR3 covers 15 residues. Trimming left V 2 bases short and J 3 bases short, with 14 bases between. Germline CDR1 SGHDT, CDR2 YYEEEE. CDR3 protein: CASSLYQGIDTEAFF. The CDR3 DNA reads as TGTGCCAGCAGCTTATATCAGGGGATTGACACTGAAGCTTTCTTT.

The table lists this clonotype with a few counts. J is TRBJ2-7 and V is TRBV3-1, with unresolved D. The CDR3 extends over 15 amino acids. Germline V gives CDR1 LGHDT, CDR2 YNNKEL (reference sequence). V lost 3 bases and J lost 5, with 17 bases in between. The CDR3 nucleotides read TGTGCCAGCAGCCATCGACCAGTTAAAACCAACGAGCAGTACTTC. Amino acids: CASSHRPVKTNEQYF.

This clonotype has only a few counts. The chain employs TRBV7-3 and TRBJ2-7, with D possibly being TRBD2 (7 bases). Germline V CDR1 and CDR2: SGHTA, FQGTGA. V lost 9 bases, J lost 0 bases, and 12 bases lay in between. The CDR3 is made up of 13 amino acids. DNA for the CDR3: TGTGCCAGTGCTGCGGGGGCCTCCTACGAGCAGTACTTC. This codes for CASAAGASYEQYF.

In its sample, this clonotype was seen many times. This chain uses TRBV15 with TRBJ2-7; D remains ambiguous. Trimming removed 0 bases from V and 7 bases from J, with 10 bases in between. The CDR3 loop spans 13 amino acids. Germline V gene lookup returns CDR1 LNHNV and CDR2 YYDKDF (reference sequence). The CDR3 coding sequence is TGTGCCACCAGCAGAGATCTCACGAATGAGCAGTACTTC. Its translation is CATSRDLTNEQYF.

The CDR3 nucleotides read TGTGCCAGCAGCTTGGGCGTCTGGGGGTATCAGCCCCAGTACTTC. The encoded protein is CASSLGVWGYQPQYF. The chain has TRBV7-2 and TRBJ2-5, with D perhaps given as TRBD1 or TRBD2 (5 bases each). Per the germline V gene, CDR1 is SGHTA and CDR2 is FQGNSA. Trimming took 3 bases from V and 9 from J, leaving 20 bases between them. The CDR3 has 15 residues.

This clonotype was counted many times. The V gene is TRBV19, the J gene TRBJ1-2, with TRBD1 matching over 9 bases. CDR3 length: 15 amino acids. CDR1 and CDR2 (germline): LNHDA, SQIVND (reference sequence). Trimming at V came to 6 bases and at J to 5 bases, leaving 10 bases not matched to a gene. CDR3 DNA sequence: TGTGCCAGTAGCTCCGGACAGGGGTTTCGGTATGGCTACACCTTC. Its protein is CASSSGQGFRYGYTF.

CDR3 loop: CASSEHSGRVYEQYF. The CDR3 DNA reads as TGTGCCAGCAGTGAACACAGCGGGAGGGTCTACGAGCAGTACTTC. The genes are TRBV6-1 and TRBJ2-7, with 10 nucleotides matching TRBD2. The length of the CDR3 is 15 residues. Germline V gene data show CDR1 as MNHNS and CDR2 as SASEGT. V gave up 2 bases and J gave up 3 bases; unmatched junction bases: 4.

This clonotype occurred once. The chain links TRBV25-1 to TRBJ1-2; 8 bases match TRBD1. Losses at the gene ends were 0 bases for V and 8 bases for J; bases not matched to a gene: 14. The CDR3 is made up of 17 amino acids. Germline CDR1 MGHDK, CDR2 SYGVNS. The CDR3 sequence is CASSEYFPPGTGDGYTF. The CDR3 nucleotides are TGTGCCAGCAGTGAATACTTTCCCCCCGGGACAGGCGACGGCTACACCTTC.

This clonotype was seen ten or more times. The V and J genes are TRBV2 and TRBJ2-5; D might be TRBD1 (6 bases). The CDR3 sequence is 13 residues long. The V gene lost 2 bases and the J gene lost 4 bases, with 8 bases spanning the gap. Germline values: CDR1 SNHLY, CDR2 FYNNEI. CDR3 nucleotide sequence: TGTGCCAGCAGTGAACAGGGGCCAGAGACCCAGTACTTC. It translates to CASSEQGPETQYF.

This clonotype was seen only a few times. This chain joins TRBV19 and TRBJ1-1; D gene ambiguous. Trimming stripped 8 bases from V and 1 base from J, with 11 bases between. The germline V gene encodes CDR1 LNHDA and CDR2 SQIVND (reference sequence). The CDR3 extends over 13 amino acids. CDR3 DNA sequence: TGTGCCAGTTTCGGACGGAGGAACACTGAAGCTTTCTTT. Translating it yields CASFGRRNTEAFF.

At least ten counts were recorded for this clonotype. The chain combines TRBV5-1 with TRBJ1-1, with D possibly matching TRBD1 (6 bases). The germline CDR1 and CDR2 sequences are SGHRS and YFSETQ. The CDR3 has 12 amino acids. Between the trimmed V and J ends, which lost 6 bases and 5 bases, there was a span of 11 bases. The CDR3 sequence is CASMEGGTEAFF. The CDR3 DNA sequence: TGCGCCAGCATGGAGGGGGGAACTGAAGCTTTCTTT.

In its sample, this clonotype was seen many times. This chain's CDR3 is CASSPAIVYGYTF. The CDR3 region has the DNA TGTGCCAGTAGTCCCGCAATTGTCTATGGCTACACCTTC. The rearrangement links TRBV19 to TRBJ1-2, with D unresolved. Germline V lookup: CDR1 LNHDA, CDR2 SQIVND (reference sequence). This CDR3 has 13 residues. Trimming took off 5 bases at V and 4 bases at J, with 11 bases between the two ends.

The V gene is TRBV7-2, the J gene TRBJ1-2; D is unclear. The CDR3 has 15 amino acids. The V and J ends lost 1 base and 8 bases respectively, with 17 bases between them. Germline loops: CDR1 SGHTA, CDR2 FQGNSA. The CDR3 coding sequence is TGTGCCAGCAGCTTAGTTACAGAGGTGGTGTACGGCTACACCTTC. Its protein product is CASSLVTEVVYGYTF.

J is TRBJ1-1 and V is TRBV12-3 or TRBV12-4, with D perhaps TRBD1 (5 bases). V lost 4 bases and J lost 5, with 14 bases in between. CDR3 size: 14 residues. CDR3 sequence: CASSSLDGGTEAFF. CDR3 bases: TGTGCCAGCAGTTCCTTGGACGGGGGAACTGAAGCTTTCTTT.